These 6 T cell receptor beta chains were sequenced from one sample in a study of radiotherapy plus CTLA-4 blockade in lung cancer. Assay used: immunoSEQ multiplex PCR; TCRdb lists only in-frame clones, some missing. Of 45,000 or so clones detected, more than 70% appear once; the ten largest clones hold 6% to 8%. The sample was peripheral blood, taken from a patient treated with radiotherapy plus ipilimumab. These receptors originate from a human donor with non-small cell lung cancer whose response to radiotherapy plus ipilimumab could not be evaluated.

The CDR3 sequence is CASSLDSGNSPLHF. Written as DNA, the CDR3 is TGTGCCAGCAGCTTGGATAGTGGTAATTCACCCCTCCACTTT. This chain uses TRBV5-4 with TRBJ1-6, with D hard to call. CDR3 length: 14 amino acids. Germline V gene lookup returns CDR1 SGHNT and CDR2 YYREEE (reference sequence). Trimming pared 0 bases from V and 6 bases from J, leaving 7 bases between.

The gene calls are TRBV28 and TRBJ1-1; perhaps TRBD1 as D (6 bases). With 0 bases removed from V and 1 base from J, the gap between germline ends came to 15 bases. The CDR3 has 17 amino acids. CDR1 is MDHEN, CDR2 SYDVKM, per germline. The CDR3 loop reads CASSLWGAAKGNTEAFF. CDR3 DNA sequence: TGTGCCAGCAGTTTATGGGGGGCAGCGAAAGGGAACACTGAAGCTTTCTTT.

This chain connects TRBV7-2 to TRBJ1-2; no clear D gene. Trimming shortened V by 1 base and J by 6 bases, and 12 bases separated the two germline ends. This CDR3 spans 14 amino acids. CDR1 and CDR2 (germline): SGHTA, FQGNSA. The CDR3 DNA sequence: TGTGCCAGCAGCTTAGGTCGGGAAATGCATGGCTACACCTTC. It translates to CASSLGREMHGYTF.

On this clone itself: The same CDR3 can be traced to other DNA sequences in this sample. The chain combines TRBV2 with TRBJ1-5, with 9 bases aligning to TRBD1. CDR1 is SNHLY, CDR2 FYNNEI, per germline. Losses at the gene ends were 6 bases for V and 2 bases for J; bases not matched to a gene: 2. The CDR3 loop spans 14 amino acids. The CDR3 region is CASRGDRGNQPQHF. CDR3 DNA sequence: TGTGCCAGCAGGGGGGACAGGGGCAATCAGCCCCAGCATTTT.

The V gene is TRBV6-1, the J gene TRBJ2-5; the match to TRBD1 covers 9 bases. The CDR3 runs to 18 residues. J was trimmed by 2 bases and V by 1 base; bases with no gene match: 11. Germline CDR1 and CDR2: MNHNS and SASEGT. CDR3 DNA: TGTGCCAGCAGTGAAGGTTACAGGGGGCCCCACAGACAAGAGACCCAGTACTTC. It is translated as CASSEGYRGPHRQETQYF.

The chain employs TRBV7-9 and TRBJ1-3; D uncertain. V shed 0 bases and J shed 1 base, with 10 bases lying between them. Germline lookup yields CDR1 SEHNR and CDR2 FQNEAQ (reference sequence). The CDR3 sequence is 16 residues long. CDR3 residues: CASSLALGSSGNTIYF. The CDR3 nucleotides read TGTGCCAGCAGCTTAGCGCTGGGGAGTTCTGGAAACACCATATATTTT.